Each of the 21 T cell receptor beta chains below was sequenced from the same sample in a study of regulatory T cells in long-lasting Graves disease. Investigators prepared the TCR beta libraries by applying iRepertoire HTBI primers and Arm-PCR of CDR3 regions. Each CDR3 protein gets one entry after TCRdb re-called the multiplex PCR reads with MiXCR. The table shows almost 350,000 distinct CDR3 sequences, with about 19% occurring only once. Regarding time point: persistent/refractory GD, antithyroid drugs over 5 years with positive TRAb. Extracted PBMC RNA gave rise to the TCR library. The sample consisted of peripheral blood mononuclear cells (PBMCs), taken when the disease was refractory, from a patient treated with antithyroid drugs. Source of these receptors: a female donor with Graves disease.

This clonotype was observed once. V gene TRBV10-3 combines with J gene TRBJ1-1, with D possibly TRBD1 on 5 matching bases. Germline assignment: CDR1 ENHRY and CDR2 SYGVKD. CDR3 size: 11 residues. V shed 8 bases and J shed 1 base, with 5 bases lying between them. CDR3 protein: CAIGGNTEAFF. The CDR3 nucleotides read TGTGCCATCGGGGGGAACACTGAAGCTTTCTTT.

This clonotype has a count of ten or more. The J gene is TRBJ1-5, the V gene TRBV2; D unclear. The ends were cut back, 2 bases at V and 4 bases at J, with 6 bases in the middle. There are 13 residues in the CDR3. Germline V lookup: CDR1 SNHLY, CDR2 FYNNEI. For the CDR3, the DNA is TGTGCCAGCAGTGAATGGCCAAATCAGCCCCAGCATTTT. Translation: CASSEWPNQPQHF.

Remarks on this clonotype: This clone may be a read error of a much larger clone one base away. V gene TRBV10-3 combines with J gene TRBJ2-7; 9 bases are shared with TRBD1. Germline CDR1 reads ENHRY; CDR2 reads SYGVKD. The CDR3 is 17 residues long. CDR3 sequence (DNA): TGTGCCATCAGTGAGTCATCGGGACAGGGTGGGTCCTACGAGCAGCACTTC. Translating it yields CAISESSGQGGSYEQHF.

Ten or more counts support this clonotype. The V gene is TRBV6-1, the J gene TRBJ1-5; 10 positions agree with TRBD1. CDR1 and CDR2 from the germline V gene are MNHNS and SASEGT. V was pared by 6 bases and J by 7 bases, with 3 bases of the junction left unmatched. The CDR3 sequence is 13 residues long. The CDR3, as DNA: TGTGCCAGCAGGAGGGACAGGGGACAGCCCCAGCATTTT. Residues: CASRRDRGQPQHF.

This clonotype was observed at least ten times. This chain links TRBV20-1 with TRBJ2-5; D is unclear. The V gene lost 6 bases and the J gene lost 1 base, with 21 bases spanning the gap. This CDR3 contains 16 residues. Germline values: CDR1 DFQATT, CDR2 SNEGSKA (reference sequence). In nucleotides, the CDR3 is TGCAGTGCCTCACGAACCCCCGGACGCCGCCAAGAGACCCAGTACTTC. Translation gives CSASRTPGRRQETQYF.

This clonotype has at least ten counts. V is TRBV29-1 and J is TRBJ1-1, with D unclear. Germline CDR1 is SQVTM and CDR2 is ANQGSEA. The CDR3 runs to 13 residues. V lost 6 bases, J lost 7 bases, and 18 bases lay in between. The CDR3 DNA reads as TGCAGCGTAGGAATTCGGAGAACAGATGAAGCTTTCTTT. This codes for CSVGIRRTDEAFF.

The chain joins TRBV20-1 to TRBJ1-6; tentatively, D is TRBD1 (5 bases). Germline CDR1 DFQATT, CDR2 SNEGSKA (reference sequence). The V gene lost 6 bases and the J gene lost 1 base, with 13 bases spanning the gap. The CDR3 contains 15 residues. DNA for the CDR3: TGCAGTGCAACCGAGGGGAAGTCCTATAATTCACCCCTCCACTTT. It translates to CSATEGKSYNSPLHF.

This clonotype has more than one count but fewer than ten. This chain uses TRBV6-2 or TRBV6-3 with TRBJ2-7; D gene unclear. There are 13 residues in the CDR3. Trimming left V 0 bases short and J 4 bases short, with 7 bases between. Per the germline V gene, CDR1 is MNHEY and CDR2 is SVGEGT. The CDR3 nucleotides are TGTGCCAGCAGTTACTCCAGGTATTACGAGCAGTACTTC. It yields the protein CASSYSRYYEQYF.

This chain links TRBV7-2 with TRBJ2-5; the D is unclear. Trimming removed 5 bases from V and 7 bases from J, with 8 bases in between. There are 11 residues in the CDR3. CDR1 and CDR2 from the germline V gene are SGHTA and FQGNSA. The CDR3 sequence: CASSPSGTQYF. CDR3 in DNA: TGTGCCAGCAGCCCCTCCGGGACCCAGTACTTC.

This clonotype was counted at least ten times. The chain couples TRBV28 to TRBJ1-5, with a possible D match to TRBD1 (6 bases). The germline gives CDR1 MDHEN, CDR2 SYDVKM. Trimming stripped 3 bases from V and 4 bases from J, with 13 bases between. The CDR3 contains 15 residues. As DNA, the CDR3 is TGTGCCAGCAGTTTGATAGGACAGAGGAATCAGCCCCAGCATTTT. This gives the protein CASSLIGQRNQPQHF.

This clonotype was found many times. The rearrangement uses TRBV3-1 and TRBJ2-2; 9 bases are shared with TRBD2. Germline V lookup: CDR1 LGHDT, CDR2 YNNKEL (reference sequence). J was trimmed by 4 bases and V by 6 bases; bases with no gene match: 9. The CDR3 loop spans 16 amino acids. The CDR3 region has the DNA TGTGCCAGCAGGTTCGGGCTAGCGGGAACCACCGGGGAGCTGTTTTTT. Its protein is CASRFGLAGTTGELFF.

This clonotype has a handful of counts. The chain is built from TRBV4-1 and TRBJ2-7; TRBD2 matches 11 bases. Germline trimming cut 2 bases from V and 2 bases from J; bases unmatched to any gene: 8. CDR3 size: 17 residues. Per germline, CDR1 MGHRA and CDR2 YSYEKL. CDR3 sequence: CASSQLGQTSGTYEQYF. In DNA form, the CDR3 reads TGCGCCAGCAGCCAACTGGGCCAGACTAGCGGGACCTACGAGCAGTACTTC.

This clonotype was observed a handful of times. V and J are TRBV6-1 and TRBJ1-1; D remains unclear. V was shortened by 7 bases and J by 4 bases, with 16 bases between the two germline ends. Germline V gene lookup returns CDR1 MNHNS and CDR2 SASEGT. The CDR3 is made up of 14 amino acids. CDR3 in amino acids: CASTSKGLTTEAFF. CDR3 sequence (DNA): TGTGCCAGCACTTCAAAGGGATTAACCACTGAAGCTTTCTTT.

Many counts were recorded for this clonotype. This CDR3 is CASSLTGTGETQYF. Written as DNA, the CDR3 is TGTGCCAGCAGCTTGACAGGAACAGGGGAGACCCAGTACTTC. The chain joins TRBV7-2 to TRBJ2-5; D is perhaps TRBD1 (6 bases). Trimming pared 3 bases from V and 5 bases from J, leaving 13 bases between. This CDR3 region has 14 residues. Per germline, CDR1 SGHTA and CDR2 FQGNSA.

V usage is TRBV19 and J usage is TRBJ1-2; 9 bases match TRBD1. V dropped 5 bases and J dropped 2; count of bases not matched to a gene: 6. CDR1 and CDR2 from the germline V gene are LNHDA and SQIVND (reference sequence). This CDR3 has 15 amino acids. CDR3 sequence (DNA): TGTGCCAGTAGTTCATACAGGGGGCAGAACTATGGCTACACCTTC. Translating it yields CASSSYRGQNYGYTF.

This clonotype was found a few times. The chain combines TRBV6-1 with TRBJ2-5, with D perhaps TRBD2 (7 bases). The CDR3 consists of 17 residues. V lost 5 bases, J lost 5 bases, and 24 bases lay in between. Per germline, CDR1 MNHNS and CDR2 SASEGT. The CDR3 DNA follows: TGTGCCAGCAGTCCATTTGGGGGAGGGGGGGCCTGGGAGACCCAGTACTTC. Translated: CASSPFGGGGAWETQYF.

At least ten counts were recorded for this clonotype. The V gene is TRBV2, the J gene TRBJ2-5; the D gene is possibly TRBD2 (7 bases). V was pared by 6 bases and J by 4 bases, with 15 bases between. This CDR3 spans 14 amino acids. Germline assignment: CDR1 SNHLY and CDR2 FYNNEI. The CDR3 loop is CASSQGGGGETQYF. Written as DNA, the CDR3 is TGTGCCAGCAGCCAAGGGGGGGGTGGAGAGACCCAGTACTTC. Full variable domain (outside the CDR3, taken from reference TRBV2 and TRBJ2-5): EPEVTQTPSHQVTQMGQEVILRCVPISNHLYFYWYRQILGQKVEFLVSFYNNEISEKSEIFDDQFSVERPDGSNFTLKIRSTKLEDSAMYFCASSQGGGGETQYFGPGTRLLVL.

This clonotype was picked up many times. The rearrangement joins TRBV7-8 to TRBJ2-5, with a possible D match to TRBD2 (6 bases). This CDR3 region has 13 residues. CDR1 and CDR2 from the germline V gene are SGHVS and FQNEAQ. Trimming pared 5 bases from V and 7 bases from J, leaving 14 bases between. The CDR3 DNA follows: TGTGCCAGCAGCGTGGGGAGAGCGGGGACCCAGTACTTC. This translates into CASSVGRAGTQYF.

There are a few counts of this clonotype. The rearrangement links TRBV12-3 or TRBV12-4 to TRBJ1-3; D unresolved. The CDR3 is made up of 16 amino acids. Trimming took off 5 bases at V and 0 bases at J, with 14 bases between the two ends. The CDR3 reads CASSIRLEDSGNTIYF. The CDR3 region has the DNA TGTGCCAGCAGTATCAGACTGGAAGACTCTGGAAACACCATATATTTT.

As for this clonotype: Being one base from a much bigger clone, this may be a read error. The chain is built from TRBV6-9 and TRBJ1-2, with D possibly being TRBD1 (6 bases). Trimming took off 3 bases at V and 9 bases at J, with 23 bases between the two ends. The CDR3 has 16 residues. Germline CDR1 reads MNHGY; CDR2 reads SVAAGI. In nucleotides, the CDR3 is TGTGCCAGCAGTTACTCTCTGGGGGCAAAAGGCTTGAGCTACACCTTC. Protein sequence: CASSYSLGAKGLSYTF.

About this clonotype itself: Just one base apart from a much larger clone, this may be a read error. The chain is built from TRBV27 and TRBJ1-1, with D possibly being TRBD1 (6 bases). This CDR3 is 16 amino acids long. Germline CDR1 reads MNHEY; CDR2 reads SMNVEV (reference sequence). CDR3 sequence (DNA): TGTGCCCGCAGTCTACAGGGAAGTAACGAGAACACTGAAGCTTTCTTT. It yields the protein CARSLQGSNENTEAFF.